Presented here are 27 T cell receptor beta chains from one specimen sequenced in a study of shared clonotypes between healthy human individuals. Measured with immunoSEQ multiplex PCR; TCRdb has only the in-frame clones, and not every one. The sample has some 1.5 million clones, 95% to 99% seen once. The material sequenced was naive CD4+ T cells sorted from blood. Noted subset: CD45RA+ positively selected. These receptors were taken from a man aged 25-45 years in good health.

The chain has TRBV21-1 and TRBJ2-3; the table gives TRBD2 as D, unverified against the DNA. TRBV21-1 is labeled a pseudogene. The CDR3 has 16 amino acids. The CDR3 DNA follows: TGTGCCAGCAGCAAGCCTACCTCCCCCTTCGGAGATACGCAGTATTTT. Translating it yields CASSKPTSPFGDTQYF.

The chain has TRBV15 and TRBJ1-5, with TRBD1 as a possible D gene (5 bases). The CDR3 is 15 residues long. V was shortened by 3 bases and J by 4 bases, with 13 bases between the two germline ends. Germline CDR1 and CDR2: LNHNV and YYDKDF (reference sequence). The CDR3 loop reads CATSSGGVRNQPQHF. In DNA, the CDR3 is TGTGCCACCAGCAGTGGAGGGGTTAGGAATCAGCCCCAGCATTTT.

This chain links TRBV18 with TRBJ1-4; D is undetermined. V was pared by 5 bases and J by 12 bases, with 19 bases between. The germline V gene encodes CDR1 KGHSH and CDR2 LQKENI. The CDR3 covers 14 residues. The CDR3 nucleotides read TGTGCCAGCTCAGTGGCGGCAGGCCAGACGGAACTGTTTTTT. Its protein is CASSVAAGQTELFF.

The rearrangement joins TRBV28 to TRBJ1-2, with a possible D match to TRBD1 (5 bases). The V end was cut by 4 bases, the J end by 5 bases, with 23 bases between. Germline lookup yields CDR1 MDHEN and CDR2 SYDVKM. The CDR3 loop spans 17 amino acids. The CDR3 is CASSSMGPGNKRYGYTF. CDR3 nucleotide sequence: TGTGCCAGCAGTTCAATGGGACCGGGAAACAAGAGATATGGCTACACCTTC.

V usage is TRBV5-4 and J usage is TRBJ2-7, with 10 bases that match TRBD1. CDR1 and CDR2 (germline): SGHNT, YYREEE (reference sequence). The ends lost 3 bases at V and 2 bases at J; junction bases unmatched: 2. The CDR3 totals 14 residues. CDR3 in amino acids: CASSSGTGAYEQYF. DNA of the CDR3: TGTGCCAGCAGCTCCGGGACAGGGGCCTACGAGCAGTACTTC.

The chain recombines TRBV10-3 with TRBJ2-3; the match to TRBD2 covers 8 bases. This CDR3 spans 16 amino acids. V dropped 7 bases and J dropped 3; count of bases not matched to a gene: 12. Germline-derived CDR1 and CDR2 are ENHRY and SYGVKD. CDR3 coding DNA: TGTGCCATCACTCGCGGGAGGAGTGCGGAGACAGATACGCAGTATTTT. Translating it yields CAITRGRSAETDTQYF.

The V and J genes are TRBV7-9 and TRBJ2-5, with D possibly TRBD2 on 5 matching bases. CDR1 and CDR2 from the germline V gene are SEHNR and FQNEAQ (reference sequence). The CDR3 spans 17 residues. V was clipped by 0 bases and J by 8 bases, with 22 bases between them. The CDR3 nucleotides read TGTGCCAGCAGCTTAGCTCCCGGTACAATCGCTCGGGGAACCCAGTACTTC. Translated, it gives CASSLAPGTIARGTQYF.

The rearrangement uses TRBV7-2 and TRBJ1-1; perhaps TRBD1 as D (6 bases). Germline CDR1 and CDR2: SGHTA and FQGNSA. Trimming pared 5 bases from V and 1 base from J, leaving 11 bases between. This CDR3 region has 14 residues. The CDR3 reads CASSPGHPNTEAFF. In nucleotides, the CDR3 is TGTGCCAGCAGCCCGGGACACCCGAACACTGAAGCTTTCTTT.

This CDR3 reads CASSADQPQYF. In DNA, the CDR3 is TGTGCCAGCAGCGCGGACCAACCGCAGTATTTT. V is TRBV25-1 and J is TRBJ2-3, with D hard to call. The CDR3 length is 11 residues. The germline V gene has CDR1 MGHDK and CDR2 SYGVNS. Between the trimmed V and J ends, which lost 6 bases and 10 bases, there was a span of 11 bases.

The CDR3 nucleotides are TGTGCCTGGGGGAAGGGCGAGCAGTACTTC. This translates into CAWGKGEQYF. The J gene is TRBJ2-7, the V gene TRBV30; D call uncertain. CDR1 is GTSNPN and CDR2 is SVGIG in the germline V gene (reference sequence). This CDR3 comprises 10 residues. V lost 5 bases and J lost 6, with 8 bases in between.

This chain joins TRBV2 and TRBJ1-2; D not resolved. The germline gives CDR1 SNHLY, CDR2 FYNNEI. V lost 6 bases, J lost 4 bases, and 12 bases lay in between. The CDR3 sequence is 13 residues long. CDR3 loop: CASSGDYRYGYTF. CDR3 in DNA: TGTGCCAGCAGCGGAGATTACCGCTATGGCTACACCTTC.

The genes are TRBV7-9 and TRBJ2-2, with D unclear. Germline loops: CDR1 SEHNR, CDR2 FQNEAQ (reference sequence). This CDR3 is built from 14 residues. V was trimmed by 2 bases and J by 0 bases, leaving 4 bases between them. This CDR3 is CASSLHSNTGELFF. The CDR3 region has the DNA TGTGCCAGCAGCTTACATTCGAACACCGGGGAGCTGTTTTTT.

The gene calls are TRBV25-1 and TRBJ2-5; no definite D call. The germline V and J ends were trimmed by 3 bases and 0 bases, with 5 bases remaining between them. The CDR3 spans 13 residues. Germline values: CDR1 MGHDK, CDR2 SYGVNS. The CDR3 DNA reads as TGTGCCAGCAGTGAGCGGAACCAAGAGACCCAGTACTTC. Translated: CASSERNQETQYF.

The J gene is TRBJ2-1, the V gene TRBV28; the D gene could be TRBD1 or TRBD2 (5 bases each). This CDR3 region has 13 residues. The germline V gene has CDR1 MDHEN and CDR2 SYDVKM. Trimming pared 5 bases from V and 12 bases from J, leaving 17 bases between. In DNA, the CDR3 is TGTGCCAGCAGTCCCGGGGCATACTCTTGGCAGTTCTTC. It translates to CASSPGAYSWQFF. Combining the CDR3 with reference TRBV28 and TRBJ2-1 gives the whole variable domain DVKVTQSSRYLVKRTGEKVFLECVQDMDHENMFWYRQDPGLGLRLIYFSYDVKMKEKGDIPEGYSVSREKKERFSLILESASTNQTSMYLCASSPGAYSWQFFGPGTRLTVL.

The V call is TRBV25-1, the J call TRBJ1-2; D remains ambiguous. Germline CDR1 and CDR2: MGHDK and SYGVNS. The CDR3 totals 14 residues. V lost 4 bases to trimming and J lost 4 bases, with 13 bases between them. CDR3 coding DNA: TGTGCCAGCAGTGCGCCGGCGCCCACCTATGGCTACACCTTC. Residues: CASSAPAPTYGYTF.

The CDR3 coding sequence is TGTGCCAGCCGGGACAGAAATGAAAAACTGTTTTTT. Translating gives CASRDRNEKLFF. V usage is TRBV25-1 and J usage is TRBJ1-4, with 7 bases aligning to TRBD1. Trimming took 8 bases from V and 5 from J; bases not matched to a gene: 2. The CDR3 length is 12 residues. Germline CDR1 and CDR2: MGHDK and SYGVNS.

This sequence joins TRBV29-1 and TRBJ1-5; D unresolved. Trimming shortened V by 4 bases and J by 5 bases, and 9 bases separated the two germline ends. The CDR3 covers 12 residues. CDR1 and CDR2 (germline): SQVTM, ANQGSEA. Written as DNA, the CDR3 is TGCAGCGTTGGAGGAACTGATCAGCCCCAGCATTTT. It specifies CSVGGTDQPQHF.

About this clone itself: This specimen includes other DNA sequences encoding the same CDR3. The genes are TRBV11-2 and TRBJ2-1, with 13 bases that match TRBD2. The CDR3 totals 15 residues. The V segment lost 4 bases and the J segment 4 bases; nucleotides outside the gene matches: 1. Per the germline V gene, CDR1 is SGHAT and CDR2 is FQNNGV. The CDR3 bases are TGTGCCAGCAGCTGGACTAGCGGGAGTTACAATGAGCAGTTCTTC. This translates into CASSWTSGSYNEQFF.

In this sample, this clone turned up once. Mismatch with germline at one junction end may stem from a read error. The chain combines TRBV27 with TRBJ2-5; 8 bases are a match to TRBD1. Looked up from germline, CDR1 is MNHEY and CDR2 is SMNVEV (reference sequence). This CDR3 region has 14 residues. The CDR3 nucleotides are TGTGCCAGCAGTGGCTGGCCTAACCGGGACAGGACAGACTTC. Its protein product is CASSGWPNRDRTDF.

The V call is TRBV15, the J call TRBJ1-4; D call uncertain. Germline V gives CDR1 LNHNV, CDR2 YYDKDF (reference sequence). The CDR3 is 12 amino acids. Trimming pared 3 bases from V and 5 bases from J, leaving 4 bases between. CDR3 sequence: CATSRGNEKLFF. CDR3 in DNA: TGTGCCACCAGCAGGGGGAATGAAAAACTGTTTTTT.

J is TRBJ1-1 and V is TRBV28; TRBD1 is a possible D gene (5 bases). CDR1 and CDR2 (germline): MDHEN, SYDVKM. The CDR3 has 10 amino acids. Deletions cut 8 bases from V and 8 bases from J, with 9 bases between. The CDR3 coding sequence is TGTGCCAGCGGACACGGGGAAGCTTTCTTT. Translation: CASGHGEAFF.

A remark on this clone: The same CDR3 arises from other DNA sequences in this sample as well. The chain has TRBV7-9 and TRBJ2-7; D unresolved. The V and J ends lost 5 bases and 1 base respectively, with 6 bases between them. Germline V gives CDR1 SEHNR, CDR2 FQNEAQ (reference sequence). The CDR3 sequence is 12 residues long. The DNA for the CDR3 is TGTGCCAGCAGCACTACTTCCTACGAGCAGTACTTC. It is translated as CASSTTSYEQYF.

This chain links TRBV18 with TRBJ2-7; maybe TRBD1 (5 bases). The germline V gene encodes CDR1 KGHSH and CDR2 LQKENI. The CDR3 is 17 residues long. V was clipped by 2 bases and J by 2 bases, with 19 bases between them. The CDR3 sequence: CASSPAFRRTPTYEQYF. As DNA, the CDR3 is TGTGCCAGCTCACCAGCGTTCCGGCGGACACCCACCTACGAGCAGTACTTC.

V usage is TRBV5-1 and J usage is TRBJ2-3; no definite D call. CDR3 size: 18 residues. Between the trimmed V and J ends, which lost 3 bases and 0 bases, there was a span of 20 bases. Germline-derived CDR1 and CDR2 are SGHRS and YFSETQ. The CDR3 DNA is TGCGCCAGCAGCTACTTCGACCGACCTCTTGGGAGCACAGATACGCAGTATTTT. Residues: CASSYFDRPLGSTDTQYF.

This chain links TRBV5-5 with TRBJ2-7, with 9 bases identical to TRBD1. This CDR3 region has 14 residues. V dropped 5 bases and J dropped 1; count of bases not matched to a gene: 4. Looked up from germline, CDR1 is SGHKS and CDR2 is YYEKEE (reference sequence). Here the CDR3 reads CASSRTGASYEQYF. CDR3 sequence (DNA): TGTGCCAGCAGTCGGACAGGGGCATCCTACGAGCAGTACTTC.

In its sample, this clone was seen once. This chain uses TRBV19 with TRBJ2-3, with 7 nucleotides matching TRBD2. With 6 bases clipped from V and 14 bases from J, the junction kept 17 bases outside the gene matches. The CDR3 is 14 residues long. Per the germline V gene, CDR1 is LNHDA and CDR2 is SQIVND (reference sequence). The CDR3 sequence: CASSELYVGGSVYF. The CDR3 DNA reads TGTGCCAGTAGCGAGCTTTATGTGGGAGGGTCGGTGTATTTT.

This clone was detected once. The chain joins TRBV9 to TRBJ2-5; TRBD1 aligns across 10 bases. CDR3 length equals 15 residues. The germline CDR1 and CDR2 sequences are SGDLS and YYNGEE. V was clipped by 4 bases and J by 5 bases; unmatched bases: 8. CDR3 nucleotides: TGTGCCAGCAGCCAGGGGGACAGGGGTCGGGAGACCCAGTACTTC. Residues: CASSQGDRGRETQYF.